These 30 T cell receptor beta chains came from one sample sequenced in a study of cytomegalovirus exposure and HLA in healthy donors (dated by TCRdb to about 2017). Library preparation used the immunoSEQ multiplex PCR assay. The multiplex PCR relied on a mix of 60 forward primers for TCR Vbeta segments and 13 reverse primers for TCR Jbeta segments. The table comes from immuneACCESS by way of TCRdb, which keeps in-frame sequences with V and J called. Part of the clones is missing from these tables; in studies checked, under half for an unresolved V gene and the rest for unknown reasons. The sample yields some 150,000 clones; 79% were counted once. Of the sample, roughly 6.8% falls within the top ten clones. The sequenced material came from PBMCs. These receptors all stem from a man aged 50-59 years in good health and CMV-seropositive.

The genes are TRBV4-1 and TRBJ2-7; 8 nucleotides agree with TRBD1. CDR3 size: 13 residues. The germline CDR1 and CDR2 sequences are MGHRA and YSYEKL. V was pared by 4 bases and J by 3 bases, with 2 bases of the junction left unmatched. This CDR3 is CASSRDRGYEQYF. The CDR3 DNA is TGCGCCAGCAGCCGAGACAGGGGCTACGAGCAGTACTTC.

In this sample, this clone turned up once. This sequence joins TRBV25-1 and TRBJ1-5; TRBD1 matches at 8 bases. Germline V gives CDR1 MGHDK, CDR2 SYGVNS. Losses at the gene ends were 5 bases for V and 4 bases for J; bases not matched to a gene: 7. CDR3 length: 15 residues. The CDR3 DNA sequence: TGTGCCAGCAGTCCGGCGACAGGGGTAAATCAGCCCCAGCATTTT. Its translation: CASSPATGVNQPQHF.

The chain has TRBV19 and TRBJ1-5; 7 bases map to TRBD1. Trimming cost V 5 bases and J 0 bases; bases outside gene matches: 7. The CDR3 is 16 amino acids. Germline V gene lookup returns CDR1 LNHDA and CDR2 SQIVND (reference sequence). CDR3 sequence: CASSEQGYYSNQPQHF. The DNA for the CDR3 is TGTGCCAGTAGTGAACAGGGGTACTATAGCAATCAGCCCCAGCATTTT.

CDR3 in amino acids: CASSFSGTGELFF. The CDR3 region has the DNA TGTGCCAGCAGCTTTTCAGGGACAGGGGAGCTGTTTTTT. This rearrangement joins TRBV7-3 to TRBJ2-2; D may be TRBD1 (6 bases). V lost 3 bases to trimming and J lost 8 bases, with 10 bases between them. This CDR3 contains 13 residues. CDR1 and CDR2 from the germline V gene are SGHTA and FQGTGA.

This clone was counted a single time. The V call is TRBV5-1, the J call TRBJ1-5, with TRBD1 matching over 7 bases. Germline values: CDR1 SGHRS, CDR2 YFSETQ. The CDR3 loop spans 14 amino acids. V lost 4 bases and J lost 5; bases outside the gene matches: 6. The CDR3 loop is CASSAGTEDQPQHF. The DNA for the CDR3 is TGCGCCAGCAGCGCCGGGACAGAGGATCAGCCCCAGCATTTT.

The V call is TRBV2, the J call TRBJ2-6; 8 positions match TRBD1. V shed 6 bases and J 0 bases; nucleotides not matched to a gene: 7. Germline CDR1 and CDR2: SNHLY and FYNNEI. The CDR3 is made up of 17 amino acids. DNA for the CDR3: TGTGCCAGCAGGCCAGGACAGGGAATCTCTGGGGCCAACGTCCTGACTTTC. Protein product: CASRPGQGISGANVLTF.

This rearrangement joins TRBV20-1 to TRBJ2-7; no clear D gene. The CDR3 length is 11 residues. Between the trimmed V and J ends, which lost 5 bases and 7 bases, there was a span of 12 bases. The germline V gene encodes CDR1 DFQATT and CDR2 SNEGSKA (reference sequence). The CDR3 DNA is TGCAGTGCTGAGAGTACTGAGGAGCAGTACTTC. Translated: CSAESTEEQYF.

The chain recombines TRBV5-4 with TRBJ1-5, with 10 bases matching TRBD1. The germline gives CDR1 SGHNT, CDR2 YYREEE (reference sequence). The CDR3 is 18 residues long. Trimming took 4 bases from V and 2 from J; bases not matched to a gene: 12. As DNA, the CDR3 is TGTGCCAGCAGCCTGGACAGGGGGAGGCCTATTGGCAATCAGCCCCAGCATTTT. Translation gives CASSLDRGRPIGNQPQHF. Complete variable domain (other parts from reference TRBV5-4 and TRBJ1-5): ETGVTQSPTHLIKTRGQQVTLRCSSQSGHNTVSWYQQALGQGPQFIFQYYREEENGRGNFPPRFSGLQFPNYSSELNVNALELDDSALYLCASSLDRGRPIGNQPQHFGDGTRLSIL.

The chain has TRBV30 and TRBJ1-5; TRBD1 is a possible D gene (5 bases). The V gene lost 3 bases and the J gene lost 4 bases, with 10 bases spanning the gap. CDR3 length: 13 residues. Germline loops: CDR1 GTSNPN, CDR2 SVGIG (reference sequence). CDR3 region: CAWSRVGNQPQHF. CDR3 DNA: TGTGCCTGGAGCAGGGTGGGTAATCAGCCCCAGCATTTT.

This clone was detected only a few times. The J gene is TRBJ2-1, the V gene TRBV28; 8 bases align to TRBD2. The CDR3 totals 16 residues. The J segment lost 5 bases and the V segment lost 3 bases, leaving 9 bases of the junction unmatched. In germline, CDR1 is MDHEN, CDR2 SYDVKM. The CDR3 loop is CASSLSTGTRHNEQFF. CDR3 sequence (DNA): TGTGCCAGCAGTTTGTCAACCGGGACTAGACACAATGAGCAGTTCTTC.

This chain's CDR3 is CASSPRAGVIYNEQFF. CDR3 sequence (DNA): TGTGCCAGCAGCCCCCGTGCGGGAGTAATCTACAATGAGCAGTTCTTC. This rearrangement joins TRBV9 to TRBJ2-1; 7 bases are shared with TRBD2. The V gene end was trimmed by 4 bases and the J gene end by 3 bases; junction bases not matched to a gene: 10. This CDR3 is built from 16 residues. CDR1 is SGDLS and CDR2 is YYNGEE in the germline V gene.

This clone was observed a single time. The chain uses TRBV5-1 and TRBJ2-7; D is possibly TRBD1 (7 bases). Trimming pared 6 bases from V and 1 base from J, leaving 17 bases between. CDR1 is SGHRS and CDR2 is YFSETQ in the germline V gene. The CDR3 loop spans 15 amino acids. The CDR3 DNA reads as TGCGCCAGCACCTCGTCGGGGGACAGATCCTACGAGCAGTACTTC. As protein: CASTSSGDRSYEQYF.

This clone showed up just once. The genes are TRBV2 and TRBJ2-1; 13 bases agree with TRBD2. Per germline, CDR1 SNHLY and CDR2 FYNNEI. Trimming took 4 bases from V and 4 from J; bases not matched to a gene: 1. The length of the CDR3 is 15 residues. CDR3 nucleotides: TGTGCCAGCAGTGGACTAGCGGGAGGTTACAATGAGCAGTTCTTC. Translating it yields CASSGLAGGYNEQFF.

The chain is built from TRBV10-1 and TRBJ1-1, with D possibly being TRBD1 (6 bases). CDR1 WNHNN and CDR2 SYGVQD come from the germline V gene (reference sequence). CDR3 length: 16 residues. Trimming removed 5 bases from V and 2 bases from J, with 18 bases in between. CDR3 in DNA: TGCGCCAGCAGTTATATAACAGGGTGGGGAAACACTGAAGCTTTCTTT. Translated: CASSYITGWGNTEAFF.

The chain has TRBV28 and TRBJ2-7; TRBD1 agrees at 9 bases. V lost 7 bases to trimming and J lost 3 bases; unmatched junction nucleotides: 10. This CDR3 contains 15 residues. Germline CDR1 reads MDHEN; CDR2 reads SYDVKM. CDR3 protein: CASNLPRQGVYEQYF. CDR3 in DNA: TGTGCCAGCAACTTACCCAGACAGGGGGTCTACGAGCAGTACTTC. The whole variable domain, remainder taken from reference TRBV28 and TRBJ2-7, is DVKVTQSSRYLVKRTGEKVFLECVQDMDHENMFWYRQDPGLGLRLIYFSYDVKMKEKGDIPEGYSVSREKKERFSLILESASTNQTSMYLCASNLPRQGVYEQYFGPGTRLTVT.

The rearrangement links TRBV7-8 to TRBJ2-7, with 11 bases lining up with TRBD2. This CDR3 contains 16 residues. V was clipped by 0 bases and J by 5 bases; unmatched bases: 6. Per germline, CDR1 SGHVS and CDR2 FQNEAQ. CDR3 sequence (DNA): TGTGCCAGCAGCTTAGCCGGGCTAGCGGGAGGACACGAGCAGTACTTC. It codes for CASSLAGLAGGHEQYF.

V usage is TRBV5-1 and J usage is TRBJ2-7; a weak D match, TRBD1 (6 bases). The germline V gene encodes CDR1 SGHRS and CDR2 YFSETQ. V gave up 4 bases and J gave up 4 bases, with 12 bases separating them. CDR3 length: 13 residues. The CDR3 DNA sequence: TGCGCCAGCAGCCTAGGGGGAGATTACGAGCAGTACTTC. This gives the protein CASSLGGDYEQYF.

This clone was seen a few times. V gene TRBV6-5 combines with J gene TRBJ1-6, with a weak D call TRBD1 (6 bases). This CDR3 comprises 15 residues. The germline CDR1 and CDR2 sequences are MNHEY and SVGAGI. Trimming cost V 6 bases and J 3 bases, with 12 bases left between them. The CDR3 loop is CASRKLRGYNSPLHF. The CDR3 DNA reads as TGTGCCAGCAGAAAACTCAGGGGCTATAATTCACCCCTCCACTTT.

V gene TRBV6-5 combines with J gene TRBJ2-1, with TRBD1 matching 12 bases. The germline CDR1 and CDR2 sequences are MNHEY and SVGAGI. The V and J ends lost 5 bases and 8 bases, in that order; junction bases with no gene match: 4. This CDR3 spans 14 amino acids. CDR3 nucleotide sequence: TGTGCCAGCAGTAGGGGGACAGGGGGCGATGAGCAGTTCTTC. Residues: CASSRGTGGDEQFF.

V and J are TRBV4-1 and TRBJ1-1, with a possible D match to TRBD1 (5 bases). Deletions cut 2 bases from V and 5 bases from J, with 15 bases between. Germline assignment: CDR1 MGHRA and CDR2 YSYEKL. The CDR3 is 15 amino acids. Here the CDR3 DNA reads TGCGCCAGCAGCCAATTAGCGGGGGGGGAAACTGAAGCTTTCTTT. Translated, it gives CASSQLAGGETEAFF.

The V call is TRBV7-8, the J call TRBJ2-5, with D unresolved. Per germline, CDR1 SGHVS and CDR2 FQNEAQ. Trimming removed 1 base from V and 2 bases from J, with 11 bases in between. The CDR3 loop spans 15 amino acids. The CDR3 sequence is CASSLVAPPQETQYF. CDR3 DNA: TGTGCCAGCAGCTTAGTGGCACCCCCACAAGAGACCCAGTACTTC.

CDR3 loop: CAISEQPGETQYF. CDR3 DNA sequence: TGTGCCATCAGTGAGCAGCCCGGGGAGACCCAGTACTTC. The genes are TRBV10-3 and TRBJ2-5; D unclear. CDR3 size: 13 residues. Germline V gives CDR1 ENHRY, CDR2 SYGVKD. Trimming shortened V by 2 bases and J by 5 bases, and 9 bases separated the two germline ends.

This clone was counted between two and nine times. The rearrangement uses TRBV27 and TRBJ2-1; 8 bases are shared with TRBD2. CDR3 size: 12 residues. The V gene end was trimmed by 6 bases and the J gene end by 10 bases; junction bases not matched to a gene: 5. CDR1 and CDR2 (germline): MNHEY, SMNVEV (reference sequence). The CDR3 nucleotides are TGTGCCAGCAGCCCTGGACTAGCAGAGCAGTTCTTC. Its translation is CASSPGLAEQFF.

V usage is TRBV5-1 and J usage is TRBJ2-7, with 7 bases lining up with TRBD2. Germline lookup yields CDR1 SGHRS and CDR2 YFSETQ. V shed 4 bases, J shed 4 bases, and the junction held 20 bases outside the gene matches. The CDR3 is 18 amino acids. CDR3 amino acids: CASSPRTSSPSLIYEQYF. CDR3 bases: TGCGCCAGCAGCCCTAGGACTAGTAGTCCCTCCCTCATTTACGAGCAGTACTTC.

V gene TRBV11-3 combines with J gene TRBJ1-5; 10 bases line up with TRBD1. The CDR3 runs to 19 residues. V was pared by 1 base and J by 2 bases, with 11 bases of the junction left unmatched. Germline CDR1 is SGHNT and CDR2 is YENEEA. The CDR3 nucleotides read TGTGCCAGCAGCTTAGGAGGAAGACAGGGGGCAAGAGGCAATCAGCCCCAGCATTTT. The encoded protein is CASSLGGRQGARGNQPQHF.

The gene calls are TRBV28 and TRBJ1-5, with D uncertain. Germline-derived CDR1 and CDR2 are MDHEN and SYDVKM. This CDR3 is 16 amino acids long. Between the trimmed V and J ends, which lost 3 bases and 4 bases, there was a span of 16 bases. CDR3 coding DNA: TGTGCCAGCAGTTTTTATCGAGGGTCACCAAATCAGCCCCAGCATTTT. The encoded protein is CASSFYRGSPNQPQHF.

The chain links TRBV28 to TRBJ2-7; TRBD2 is a possible D gene (5 bases). The V and J ends lost 2 bases and 4 bases respectively, with 12 bases between them. CDR1 MDHEN and CDR2 SYDVKM come from the germline V gene. The CDR3 contains 14 residues. The CDR3: CASSLSEGMYEQYF. As DNA, the CDR3 is TGTGCCAGCAGTTTAAGTGAGGGAATGTACGAGCAGTACTTC.

The V and J genes are TRBV5-1 and TRBJ2-3, with D perhaps TRBD1 (5 bases). The CDR3 runs 16 residues. The V end was cut by 4 bases, the J end by 0 bases, with 15 bases between. The V gene's germline CDR1 is SGHRS and CDR2 YFSETQ. The CDR3 DNA follows: TGCGCCAGCAGCCGGTGGGGCCCTAAGAGCACAGATACGCAGTATTTT. The encoded protein is CASSRWGPKSTDTQYF. Using reference TRBV5-1 and TRBJ2-3 for the parts outside the CDR3, the full variable domain is KAGVTQTPRYLIKTRGQQVTLSCSPISGHRSVSWYQQTPGQGLQFLFEYFSETQRNKGNFPGRFSGRQFSNSRSEMNVSTLELGDSALYLCASSRWGPKSTDTQYFGPGTRLTVL.

The CDR3 DNA reads as TGTGCCAGCAGCAGAAGGGGAGGAGAGACCCAGTACTTC. The encoded protein is CASSRRGGETQYF. The chain couples TRBV7-2 to TRBJ2-5; possible D gene TRBD2, 6 bases. Between the trimmed V and J ends, which lost 5 bases and 4 bases, there was a span of 11 bases. The CDR3 is made up of 13 amino acids. The germline V gene encodes CDR1 SGHTA and CDR2 FQGNSA.

J is TRBJ2-1 and V is TRBV20-1, with TRBD2 identical over 8 bases. CDR3 length: 11 residues. V shed 6 bases, J shed 8 bases, and the junction held 3 bases outside the gene matches. From germline, CDR1 is DFQATT and CDR2 SNEGSKA (reference sequence). The CDR3 loop reads CSATREDEQFF. Written as DNA, the CDR3 is TGCAGTGCGACGCGGGAGGATGAGCAGTTCTTC.